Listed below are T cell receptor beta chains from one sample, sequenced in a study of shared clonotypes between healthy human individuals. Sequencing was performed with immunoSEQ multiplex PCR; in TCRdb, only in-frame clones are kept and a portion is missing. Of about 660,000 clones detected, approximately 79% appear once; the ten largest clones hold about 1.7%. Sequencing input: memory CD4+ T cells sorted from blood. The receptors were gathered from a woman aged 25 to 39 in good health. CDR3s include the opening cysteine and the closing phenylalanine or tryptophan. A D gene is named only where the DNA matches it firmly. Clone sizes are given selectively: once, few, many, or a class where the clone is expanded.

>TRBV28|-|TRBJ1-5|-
TGTGCCAGCAAATCACCGGGACTTCAGCCCCAGCATTTT
CASKSPGLQPQHF
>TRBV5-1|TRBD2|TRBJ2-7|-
TGCGCCAGCAGCTTGGCATCCGAGAGCGGGATAACCTACGAGCAGTACTTC
CASSLASESGITYEQYF
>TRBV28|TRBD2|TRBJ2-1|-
TGTGCCAGCAGTCCTAGCGGGAGGGGGCAGTTCTTC
CASSPSGRGQFF
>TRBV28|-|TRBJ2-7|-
TGTGCCAGCAGTTTCTTAGGGAGCTCCTACGAGCAGTACTTC
CASSFLGSSYEQYF
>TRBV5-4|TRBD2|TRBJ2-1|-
TGTGCCAGCAGCTTGGGACTAGCGCTATCCTACAATGAGCAGTTCTTC
CASSLGLALSYNEQFF
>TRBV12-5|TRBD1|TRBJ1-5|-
TGTGCTAGTGGTTTGGCCAAACGGACAGGGGTCCATCAGCCCCAGCATTTT
CASGLAKRTGVHQPQHF
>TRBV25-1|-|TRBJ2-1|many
TGTGCCAGCAGTGATGGAAAGCAGTTCTTC
CASSDGKQFF
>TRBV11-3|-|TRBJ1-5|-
TGTGCCAGCAGCTTCAACCGTCCGCCTCGGAGCAATCAGCCCCAGCATTTT
CASSFNRPPRSNQPQHF
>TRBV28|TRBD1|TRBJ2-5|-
TGTGCCAGCAGTGTAGGGCCGGGACAGGGGGCAGAGACCCAGTACTTC
CASSVGPGQGAETQYF
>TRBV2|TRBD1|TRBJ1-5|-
TGTGCCAGCAGTTTTCAGGGGGACAGGGTCGGCAATCAGCCCCAGCATTTT
CASSFQGDRVGNQPQHF
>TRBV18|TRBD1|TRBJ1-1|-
TGTGCCAGCTCACTTTCGACAGGGGCCAACACTGAAGCTTTCTTT
CASSLSTGANTEAFF
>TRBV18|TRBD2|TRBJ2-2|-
TGTGCCAGCTCACCACGGTCGCTAGCGGGGGCGAACACGAACACCGGGGAGCTGTTTTTT
CASSPRSLAGANTNTGELFF
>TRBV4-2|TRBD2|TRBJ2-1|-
TGTGCCAGCAGCCAAGATGTCCCCCCTAGCGGGAGGGTTGTAAATGAGCAGTTCTTC
CASSQDVPPSGRVVNEQFF
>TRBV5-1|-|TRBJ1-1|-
TGCGCCAGCAGCTACGGGGCAAACACTGAAGCTTTCTTT
CASSYGANTEAFF
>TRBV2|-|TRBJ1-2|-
TGTGCCAGCAGTTTACAGCCTAACTATGGCTACACCTTC
CASSLQPNYGYTF
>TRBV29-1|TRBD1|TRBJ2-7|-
TGCAGCGTACCCGCCGACAGGGGCTCCTACGAGCAGTACTTC
CSVPADRGSYEQYF
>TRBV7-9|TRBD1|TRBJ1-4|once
TGTGCCAGCAGCACACCTTTAGGGACAGGGGATGAAAAACTGTTTTTT
CASSTPLGTGDEKLFF
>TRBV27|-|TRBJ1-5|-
TGTGCCAGCAGAATCGACAGGCGTAGCAATCAGCCCCAGCATTTT
CASRIDRRSNQPQHF
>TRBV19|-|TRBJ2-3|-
TGTGCCACCAGTAACGGCCGAGCTAGCACAGATACGCAGTATTTT
CATSNGRASTDTQYF
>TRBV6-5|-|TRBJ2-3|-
TGTGCCAGCAGTTACTCGGGCAAGTACACAGATACGCAGTATTTT
CASSYSGKYTDTQYF
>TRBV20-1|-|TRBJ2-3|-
TGCAGCCGAAAAGGGGGGCACACGCAGTATTTT
CSRKGGHTQYF
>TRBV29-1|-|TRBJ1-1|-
TGCAGCGTTGATCCGATTTCCCCGGGAGGAGACACTGAAGCTTTCTTT
CSVDPISPGGDTEAFF
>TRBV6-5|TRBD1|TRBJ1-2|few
TGTGCCAGCAGTTACGTCGGGGGGGACAGGGTTTACGGCTACACCTTC
CASSYVGGDRVYGYTF
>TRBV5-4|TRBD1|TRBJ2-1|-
TGTGCCAGCAGCTACGACAGGGGGGTGCAGTTCTTC
CASSYDRGVQFF
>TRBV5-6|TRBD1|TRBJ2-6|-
TGTGCCAGCAGCTTTGAGACAGGGGTGGTCTCTGGGGCCAACGTCCTGACTTTC
CASSFETGVVSGANVLTF
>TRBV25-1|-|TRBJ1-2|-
TGTGCCAGCGGGAGAGGGACTTCCCGGCGACGGAAGAGAGACGGCTACACCTTC
CASGRGTSRRRKRDGYTF
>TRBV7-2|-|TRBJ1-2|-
TGTGCCAGCAGCTTAGCAGCAGAAGGCAAAGGCTACACCTTC
CASSLAAEGKGYTF
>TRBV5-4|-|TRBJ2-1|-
TGTGCCAGCAGCCCACTCGGGAGCTCCACTGAGCAGTTCTTC
CASSPLGSSTEQFF
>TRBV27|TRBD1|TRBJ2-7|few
TGTGCCGTAGCCCGGGACAGGGTCTACGAGCAGTACTTC
CAVARDRVYEQYF